This TCR beta chain was profiled in a study of glioma-infiltrating T cells after dendritic cell vaccination. This CDR3 is 13 amino acids long. Germline loops: CDR1 MDHEN, CDR2 SYDVKM. V dropped 9 bases and J dropped 1 base, with 10 bases sitting between them. The data were produced by immunoSEQ multiplex PCR, yet TCRdb's version contains in-frame clones alone and is incomplete. The sample consists of approximately 82,000 clones, around nine tenths of them appearing once. The origin of this receptor is a human donor with glioblastoma. Source: blood, taken before dendritic cell vaccination. This chain connects TRBV28 to TRBJ1-5; no clear D. This CDR3 is CASRGWSNQPQHF. In nucleotides, the CDR3 is TGTGCCAGTAGAGGGTGGAGCAATCAGCCCCAGCATTTT. Full variable domain (rest looked up from reference TRBV28 and TRBJ1-5): DVKVTQSSRYLVKRTGEKVFLECVQDMDHENMFWYRQDPGLGLRLIYFSYDVKMKEKGDIPEGYSVSREKKERFSLILESASTNQTSMYLCASRGWSNQPQHFGDGTRLSIL.